This T cell receptor beta chain was captured by sequencing in a study of shared clonotypes between healthy human individuals (dated by TCRdb to the early 2020s). With respect to the entire study: The cohort included a few men and a couple of women between 18 and 49 years of age. Per donor, three plates each were used for CD4 naive and CD4 memory, two for CD8 naive, and one for CD8 memory. The study deeply sequenced blood TCR repertoires of five healthy adults to estimate repertoire size and the extent of clonotype sharing between individuals. To increase sequencing depth and limit assay-specific biases, different laboratories used diverse techniques to prepare libraries and sequence TCR repertoires. Each donor's leukapheresis produced roughly between about 0.8 and 8.9 billion PBMCs. Study-level results and caveats: Sampling was restricted to blood, and TCR repertoires in tissues likely differ from the TCR repertoires found in blood. When a handful of donors were compared, the shared fraction of clonotypes was roughly 5% for naive CD4, around 3.6% for naive CD8, 2.3% for memory CD4, and 0.4% for memory CD8. Rarefaction of sorted-subset datasets indicated incomplete sequencing despite the large sequencing depth. Compared with non-shared clonotypes, clonotypes shared by all four sorted-subset donors had higher generation probabilities. Based on pairwise subsampling, the degree of clonotype sharing among donors was expected to be affected by sequencing depth. Because the study included only a small number of donors, the genetic and exposure-history diversity represented was limited. Larger estimated clonotype richness was generally found for naive subsets than for memory subsets.

This clone came up once. Its antigen specificity is not known. Base qualities are not provided; no much larger clone lies one nucleotide away. For the CD8 naive samples, CD45RO-negative cells were positively selected for CCR7, yielding a CD45RA+CCR7+ population from which TemRA cells were excluded. Donors were healthy HIV-negative adults with no recently reported acute infections or vaccinations. Every donor was a Caucasian adult living in Nashville, Tennessee, USA. After blood collection by leukapheresis, PBMCs were isolated using Ficoll-Histopaque density gradient centrifugation and then cryopreserved in the vapor phase of liquid nitrogen. Analytical flow cytometry was used to check the purity and quantity of every magnetically sorted T cell population. Each sorted fraction had its genomic DNA isolated and then quantified by UV absorbance on a Nanodrop 2000c. From the cysteine up to the phenylalanine, the CDR3 has a length of 15 residues. Left in the record is the CDR3 DNA by itself, 45 bases read in frame from the first base. V is trimmed back by 2 bases and J by 3 bases, and the junction contains 2 bases that no gene match accounts for. Looking up the germline V gene yields CDR1 SGHTA and CDR2 FQGNSA.

Using the deep immunoSEQ assay, multiplex PCR amplified TCR CDR3 regions from genomic DNA. Genomic DNA extracted from each cell subset was distributed evenly over all wells of several immunoSEQ 96-well plates, and each plate served as one replicate. For sorted subsets, each replicate PCR was loaded with approximately 0.2 ug genomic DNA, equivalent to 25,000 to 35,000 T cell genomes. Purified libraries were measured with a Qubit 3.0 fluorometer, size-checked on a Bioanalyzer 2100, and measured again with the KAPA Library Quantification kit. Every immunoSEQ 96-well plate was sequenced on a separate single-read 150-cycle Illumina NextSeq 550 flow cell. The original methods were these. Because the immunoSEQ output held only junctional sequences and lacked quality scores, the filtering could not match the filtering applied to full-length reads. Sequences were annotated with PyIR, a Python wrapper for IgBLAST v1.9, and V/J genes and CDR3 were assigned using IMGT germline references. Reads with weak V/J assignments (E-value above 1e-6), missing CDR3, stop codons, out-of-frame junctions, or ambiguous translated residues were removed. A V3J clonotype was defined by an identical inferred V gene, J gene, and CDR3 amino acid sequence. Percentage overlap between repertoires was computed as shared unique clonotypes divided by the size of the smaller repertoire. Repertoire richness was assessed with RTK rarefaction, the Chao1 estimator, and Recon v2.1 estimates of unobserved clonotypes. Generation probabilities were computed with OLGA for all TCRbeta clonotypes obtained by the gDNA method from a handful of donors. In TCRdb, the immuneACCESS table is reduced to in-frame sequences with V and J assigned. These tables do not hold every clone; where another copy was compared, an unresolved V gene accounts for under half, and the others remain unexplained. V, J and clone size reflect that table, while D and trimming were determined from the DNA. The sample profile shows about 2.1 million clones; more than 85% of them were found once. Around 1.7% of the sample rests with the top ten.

The V and J segments used are TRBV7-2 and TRBJ2-2, with 8 bases matching TRBD1. The TCR was taken from a young man in good health. Some clones in this sample may be carry-over from other donors' samples. The sequencing input was naive CD8+ T cells from PBMCs. The cell subset or site label for this specimen denotes: CD45RA+CCR7+. The CDR3 here reads CASSLSDRDTGELFF. In nucleotide form, the sequence is TGTGCCAGCAGCTTATCGGACAGGGACACCGGGGAGCTGTTTTTT.